The clone carrying this T cell receptor (beta chain) was detected only a few times. These data belong to a study of T cells in Graves' hyperthyroidism and ophthalmopathy. Amplified TCR beta CDR3 regions derived from RNA transcripts. HTBI primers were employed in a first-round RT-PCR of the TCR CDR3. TCRdb re-analysed the multiplex PCR reads in MiXCR, keeping a single row per CDR3 protein. Here the sample spans 500,000 to 600,000 distinct CDR3 sequences, about a sixth being singletons. The V gene lost 4 bases and the J gene lost 2 bases, with 10 bases spanning the gap. Germline V gives CDR1 ENHRY, CDR2 SYGVKD. The CDR3 loop spans 14 amino acids. Uncontrolled infection, other autoimmune disease, pregnancy or lactation disqualified patients from enrolment.

The chain employs TRBV10-3 and TRBJ2-3; a weak D match, TRBD2 (6 bases). Sequencing input: blood. This TCR was recovered from a woman aged 18-29 years with Graves' hyperthyroidism. The CDR3 DNA is TGTGCCATCAGTGGGGGACTCAACACAGATACGCAGTATTTT. Encoded protein: CAISGGLNTDTQYF.